This T cell receptor (beta chain) originates from a study of blood T cells in healthy people across ages (dated by TCRdb to 2013 to 2016). As for the study more broadly: In model experiments, template switching captured about one uniquely barcoded TCR beta cDNA molecule for every two T cells. Using deep sequencing normalized with unique cDNA molecular identifiers, the study measured how TCR beta repertoire diversity changes with age. The donors were split into four age groups: young (average 16 years), middle-aged (about 40), aged (more than 60) and long-lived (roughly 80). To avoid experimental bias, donors of different ages were distributed randomly across sequencing lanes. For two donors (one aged 18 to 29 and one aged 80 or older), the study analyzed two additional independent replicas of 1 million unique cDNA reads from the same blood draw.

Note on this clonotype: Its antigen is still unknown. No clone much larger than this one lies a single base away; base qualities are absent.

The donors were under 40 Caucasian individuals from Russia, aged roughly 6 to 100 years, who were systemically healthy. Around 10 milliliters of peripheral blood were drawn from each donor into EDTA-treated Vacutainer tubes. Ficoll-Paque density-gradient centrifugation was used to isolate PBMCs, with at least 6.5 million per sample. Total RNA, at least 6 micrograms per sample, was extracted from PBMCs with Trizol reagent. For every donor, an aliquot of PBMCs went through flow cytometry to measure the percentages of naive CD45RAhigh/CD27high T cells. Library preparation used 5' RACE. Sequenced using an Illumina HiSeq 2500. A second PCR of about 7 to 12 cycles was run with a J-beta primer mix and a sample-barcoded 5' primer. A template-switch 5' adaptor carrying 12 random nucleotides introduced a unique molecular identifier onto each TCR beta cDNA molecule. Each sample yielded at least 3 million CDR3-containing paired-end reads. All of the RNA was converted into first-strand cDNA using the Mint cDNA synthesis kit, with a TRBC-specific oligonucleotide serving as the primer. All cDNA was treated with uracil-DNA glycosylase and then went through a first 18-cycle PCR with the universal primers M1SS and BC2_uni_R. On the authors' methods: Normalization of each sample was performed by random selection of 1 million high-quality reads, each carrying a distinct molecular identifier. Instead of being binned into consensus sequences, reads with shared molecular identifiers were discarded. MiTCR, run with a Q25 quality threshold and the strictest error-elimination algorithm, handled CDR3 identification, clonotype clustering and error correction. A nonparametric unseen species model with Euler transformation was used to estimate a lower bound on total TCR beta diversity. Through fastp at Q25 and MiXCR, TCRdb rebuilt clones from the public reads, retaining in-frame beta chains. Identical CDR3 proteins give one entry, which carries the most common genes and DNA. It is TCRdb's table, rather than the study itself, that gives the V and J calls and clone size. The sample records under 950,000 distinct CDR3 sequences, over 20% of which are singletons. 22% of the sample rests with the top ten.

What the work shows at the level of the full study, not this receptor alone: Observed TCR beta diversity per million T cells fell roughly linearly with age, and a significant reduction was already apparent by age roughly 40. Observed TCR beta diversity correlated strongly with the percentage of naive T cells measured by flow cytometry. Compared with the aged group, the long-lived group had more naive CD4+ T cells, fewer expanded clones and increased TCR diversity, suggesting age selection. Because the CMV infection status of the donors was unknown, age-related changes in expanded clonotypes may potentially have been confounded. Bulk unsorted PBMC profiling prevented conclusive comparison of naive and antigen-experienced compartments. Total diversity estimates from one million sequenced T cells were considered lower bounds and underestimates.

Material for sequencing was blood. This sequence originates from a man aged 65 to 79 in good health.

In nucleotide form, the sequence is TGTGCCAGCAGCCCATTAAACGGACAAGAGACCCAGTACTTC. Translated, it gives CASSPLNGQETQYF. The V and J segments used are TRBV6-5 and TRBJ2-1; no D gene can be assigned with confidence. The DNA end lines up better with TRBJ2-5; the J call may be wrong. For CDR1 and CDR2, the germline V gene lists MNHEY and SVGAGI. The CDR3 runs 14 residues from the cysteine to the phenylalanine. Only CDR3 DNA remains: 42 bases, in frame from the first base.